This TCR beta chain was documented in a study of beta chain features in type 1 diabetes. For the study at large: Across the samples, approximately 110,000,000 sorted cells were examined in total.

Study-level findings and limits: At VDJ recombination sites, type 1 diabetes patients had fewer insertions and more deleted nucleotides.

Sequenced material consisted of expressed TCRB transcripts (all of the isolated RNA was reverse transcribed). Assay used: immunoSEQ multiplex PCR; TCRdb lists only in-frame clones, some missing. The sample has more than 8,500 clones, around three quarters seen once; the top ten hold 1.3% to 1.5%. This clone has a single count. Its specificity is unknown. Germline CDR1 GTSNPN, CDR2 SVGIG (reference sequence). CDR3 size: 13 residues. V gave up 5 bases and J gave up 4 bases, with 15 bases separating them. The J gene is TRBJ2-7, the V gene TRBV30, with D hard to call. The material sequenced was Tregs from blood. The source is a woman aged 18-29 years in good health. This CDR3 is CAWGDGYPYEQYF. The CDR3 DNA follows: TGTGCCTGGGGAGATGGGTATCCGTACGAGCAGTACTTC.